These T cell receptor beta chains were read from a single sample in a study of CD8+ T cells in alopecia areata. Clones were sequenced by immunoSEQ multiplex PCR, and TCRdb holds only the in-frame ones, with some missing. The data contain roughly 250,000 clones, 67% of them singletons. Sequences were derived from CD4+ T cells sorted from blood, sampled at week 0. The receptors were sampled from a human donor with alopecia areata. Each CDR3 is given with its conserved first and last residue. Each record gives: D gene, V gene, clone size, J gene, CDR3 DNA, CDR3 protein. The D gene is left open where the match is weak. Clone size is given for some rows only: seen once, a few or many times, or a class if the clone is expanded.

>NA|TRBV5-6|NA|TRBJ2-7
TGTGCCAGCACCCAGACGGGCCCTTACGAGCAGTACTTC
CASTQTGPYEQYF
>NA|TRBV5-4|NA|TRBJ2-1
TGTGCCAGCAGCTTGAGGGGATATGAGCAGTTCTTC
CASSLRGYEQFF
>TRBD2|TRBV30|NA|TRBJ2-7
TGTGCCTGGAGTTTAGGGTCAGGGACTAGCGCCTACGAGCAGTACTTC
CAWSLGSGTSAYEQYF
>NA|TRBV29-1|NA|TRBJ1-1
TGCAGCGTTGGCCTGGACATGCTAATGAACACTGAAGCTTTCTTT
CSVGLDMLMNTEAFF
>NA|TRBV30|NA|TRBJ2-1
TGTGCCTCTGGGAGACTAAACTACAATGAGCAGTTCTTC
CASGRLNYNEQFF
>TRBD2|TRBV5-1|NA|TRBJ2-3
TGCGCCAGCAGCTTGGTTAGCGGGGGGACAGATACGCAGTATTTT
CASSLVSGGTDTQYF
>NA|TRBV29-1|NA|TRBJ1-1
TGCAGCGCTTGCCGGATCGACACTGAAGCTTTCTTT
CSACRIDTEAFF
>NA|TRBV5-1|NA|TRBJ2-5
TGCGCCAGCAGCCCCCCCCTAGGGGAGTACGAGACCCAGTACTTC
CASSPPLGEYETQYF
>NA|TRBV7-3|NA|TRBJ2-7
TGTGCCAGCAGCCACTTCGAGCAGTACTTC
CASSHFEQYF
>TRBD2|TRBV5-1|few|TRBJ2-1
TGCGCCAGCAGCTTGATTAGCGGGGGGCTCTCCAATGAGCAGTTCTTC
CASSLISGGLSNEQFF
>TRBD1|TRBV29-1|NA|TRBJ2-7
TGCAGCGTGGGGACAGGGGGAGACGAGCAGTACTTC
CSVGTGGDEQYF
>NA|TRBV29-1|NA|TRBJ1-3
TGCAGCGTTGGAGGGGTGGCTGGAAACACCATATATTTT
CSVGGVAGNTIYF
>TRBD1|TRBV2|NA|TRBJ1-5
TGTGCCAGCAGTGTAAGGGGGCTTCAGCCCCAGCATTTT
CASSVRGLQPQHF
>NA|TRBV9|once|TRBJ1-2
TGTGCCAGCAGCGTAGCTACCGGTGGAGGCTACACCTTC
CASSVATGGGYTF
>NA|TRBV7-2|few|TRBJ2-7
TGTGCCAGCAGCCGCGGATACGAGCAGTACTTC
CASSRGYEQYF
>TRBD1|TRBV10-3|NA|TRBJ1-2
TGTGCCATCAGTGAGGCGGACAGGGGAACCTATGGCTACACCTTC
CAISEADRGTYGYTF
>NA|TRBV27|NA|TRBJ2-7
TGTGCCAGCACCCAACAGGCAGGGAAGAGAGACGAGCAGTACTTC
CASTQQAGKRDEQYF
>NA|TRBV7-3|NA|TRBJ2-3
TGTGCCAGCAGCTCCGGGGCCACAGATACGCAGTATTTT
CASSSGATDTQYF
>TRBD1|TRBV25-1|NA|TRBJ1-6
TGTGCCAGCTCCCGGGACAGGGTAAATTCACCCCTCCACTTT
CASSRDRVNSPLHF
>NA|TRBV7-2|NA|TRBJ1-5
TGTGCCAGCAGCTTAGCCAGGGGAGGTGGAACGAGGCCCCAGCATTTT
CASSLARGGGTRPQHF
>NA|TRBV7-7|few|TRBJ2-5
TGTGCTAGCGGAGGGGCGGGTGAGACCCAGTACTTC
CASGGAGETQYF
>NA|TRBV23-1|NA|TRBJ1-5
TGCGCCAGCAGTCAACCGGAAGGGCAGGGAGATCAGCCCCAGCATTTT
CASSQPEGQGDQPQHF
>TRBD1|TRBV29-1|NA|TRBJ2-7
TGCAGCGTCGCCAGGGGACAGGGGGGTGAGCAGTACTTC
CSVARGQGGEQYF
>NA|TRBV5-1|NA|TRBJ2-2
TGCGCCAGCAGCTTGGGGTCCCCCTCTGGGGAGCTGTTTTTT
CASSLGSPSGELFF
>NA|TRBV5-6|NA|TRBJ2-1
TGTGCCAGCAGCTCGCCGACTAGGATCGATGAGCAGTTCTTC
CASSSPTRIDEQFF
>TRBD2|TRBV6-5|NA|TRBJ2-1
TGTGCCAGCAGTTACACTCGCGGGGGGCGAAATGAGCAGTTCTTC
CASSYTRGGRNEQFF
>NA|TRBV6-5|NA|TRBJ1-1
TGTGCCAGCAGACAGGGCACTGAAGCTTTCTTT
CASRQGTEAFF
>NA|TRBV15|NA|TRBJ2-7
TGTGCCACCAGCAGCCAGACTTCCTACGAGCAGTACTTC
CATSSQTSYEQYF
>NA|TRBV30|NA|TRBJ2-7
TGTGCCTGGATGGGGGCAGTCGGCTACGAGCAGTACTTC
CAWMGAVGYEQYF
>NA|TRBV29-1|NA|TRBJ2-5
TGCAGCGTTGAAGGACGGCAGGGGATTCGGGCCCAGTACTTC
CSVEGRQGIRAQYF
>TRBD1|TRBV30|NA|TRBJ1-6
TGTGCCTGGAGACAGGGGAATAATTCACCCCTCCACTTT
CAWRQGNNSPLHF
>NA|TRBV4-3|NA|TRBJ1-5
TGCGCCAGCAGCCAAGACAGCAATCAGCCCCAGCATTTT
CASSQDSNQPQHF
>TRBD2|TRBV6-1|NA|TRBJ2-5
TGTGCCAGCACTAGCGGGGGCCGAGAGACCCAGTACTTC
CASTSGGRETQYF